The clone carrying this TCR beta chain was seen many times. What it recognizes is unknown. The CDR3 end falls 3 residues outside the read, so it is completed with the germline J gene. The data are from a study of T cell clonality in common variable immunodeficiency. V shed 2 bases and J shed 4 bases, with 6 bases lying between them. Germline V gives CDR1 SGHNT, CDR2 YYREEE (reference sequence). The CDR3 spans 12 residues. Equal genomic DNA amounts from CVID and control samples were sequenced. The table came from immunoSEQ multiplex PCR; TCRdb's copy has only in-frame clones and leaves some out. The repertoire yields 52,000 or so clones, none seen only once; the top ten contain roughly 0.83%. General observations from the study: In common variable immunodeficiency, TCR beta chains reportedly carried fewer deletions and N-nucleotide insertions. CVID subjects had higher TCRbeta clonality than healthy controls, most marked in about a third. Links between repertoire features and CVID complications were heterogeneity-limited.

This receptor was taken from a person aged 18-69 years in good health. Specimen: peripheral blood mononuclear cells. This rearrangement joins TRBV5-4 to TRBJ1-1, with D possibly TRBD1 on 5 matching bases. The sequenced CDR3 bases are TGTGCCAGCAGCTTCGGGGGCACTGAA. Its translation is CASSFGGTE. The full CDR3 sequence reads CASSFGGTEAFF.